Below, 28 T cell receptor beta chains from the same sample are listed, as sequenced in a study of blood T cell repertoires in COVID-19. Libraries were prepared by immunoSEQ multiplex PCR; TCRdb keeps only in-frame clonotypes and omits some of them. The sample carries more than 45,000 clones, about 88% recorded once. Source material: peripheral blood. These receptors all stem from a human donor with active COVID-19. The donor label of this sample is uncertain.

The rearrangement joins TRBV3-1 (or the pseudogene TRBV3-2) to TRBJ1-1; D uncertain. CDR1 is LGHDT, CDR2 YNNKEL, per germline (reference sequence). Deletions cut 5 bases from V and 1 base from J, with 8 bases between. This CDR3 contains 13 residues. The CDR3 DNA is TGTGCCAGCAGCTACACAAGGAACACTGAAGCTTTCTTT. Translated, it gives CASSYTRNTEAFF.

About this clone: The junction does not match germline at one end; this may be a read error. Other DNA sequences from this sample encode an identical CDR3 as well. The chain employs TRBV4-3 and TRBJ2-7, with D possibly being TRBD2 (6 bases). The CDR3 is 16 amino acids. Germline values: CDR1 LGHNA, CDR2 YSLEER. In DNA, the CDR3 is TGCGCCAGCAGCCAAGCGTTTGGACTAACCTTCTACGAGCAGTATTTC. Residues: CASSQAFGLTFYEQYF.

This clone occurred a few times. The CDR3 reads CASSLISGGYNEQFF. As DNA, the CDR3 is TGTGCCAGCAGCTTAATAAGCGGCGGGTACAATGAGCAGTTCTTC. This chain uses TRBV11-3 with TRBJ2-1; D perhaps matches TRBD2 (5 bases). This CDR3 contains 15 residues. V dropped 2 bases and J dropped 4 bases, with 12 bases sitting between them. Per the germline V gene, CDR1 is SGHNT and CDR2 is YENEEA.

This chain uses TRBV4-2 with TRBJ1-4, with no clear D. CDR3 length: 16 residues. Trimming took 3 bases from V and 5 from J, leaving 16 bases between them. CDR1 is LGHNA, CDR2 YNFKEQ, per germline. As DNA, the CDR3 is TGTGCCAGCAGCCAGACGTTGGGAGGAAACAATGAAAAACTGTTTTTT. Residues: CASSQTLGGNNEKLFF.

V is TRBV7-2 and J is TRBJ1-2, with a possible D match to TRBD1 (6 bases). V was trimmed by 5 bases and J by 4 bases, leaving 17 bases between them. The CDR3 extends over 15 amino acids. Germline CDR1 reads SGHTA; CDR2 reads FQGNSA. CDR3 nucleotide sequence: TGTGCCAGCAGCGTAATAACAGGGTCGGGCTATGGCTACACCTTC. It codes for CASSVITGSGYGYTF.

The chain uses TRBV4-1 and TRBJ1-4, with 7 bases identical to TRBD1. Looked up from germline, CDR1 is MGHRA and CDR2 is YSYEKL. Trimming removed 0 bases from V and 7 bases from J; junction bases left unmatched: 11. The CDR3 is 17 residues long. CDR3 amino acids: CASSQEPYRDSGEKLFF. CDR3 bases: TGCGCCAGCAGCCAAGAGCCGTACCGGGACAGTGGTGAAAAACTGTTTTTT.

The J gene is TRBJ1-4, the V gene TRBV9; tentative D call: TRBD1 (6 bases). The CDR3 consists of 15 residues. V lost 1 base and J 8 bases, leaving 15 bases between the germline ends. The V gene's germline CDR1 is SGDLS and CDR2 YYNGEE. DNA of the CDR3: TGTGCCAGCAGCGTACTCGGGAATACAGGGGAAAAACTGTTTTTT. This codes for CASSVLGNTGEKLFF.

This clone has more than one count but fewer than ten. V and J are TRBV4-2 and TRBJ2-7; 8 nucleotides match TRBD2. The junction had 8 bases not matched to a gene; V was cut back by 0 bases and J by 4 bases. This CDR3 spans 16 amino acids. Germline CDR1 and CDR2: LGHNA and YNFKEQ. The CDR3 DNA follows: TGTGCCAGCAGCCAAGATCTCTTAGGCGGGAGGTACGAGCAGTACTTC. Amino acids: CASSQDLLGGRYEQYF.

Only a few counts were recorded for this clone. The V gene is TRBV6-5, the J gene TRBJ1-1, with no clear D. The CDR3 loop spans 13 amino acids. Per germline, CDR1 MNHEY and CDR2 SVGAGI. Trimming left V 11 bases short and J 0 bases short, with 13 bases between. Here the CDR3 DNA reads TGTGCCCAAGTTCCGCTAATGAACACTGAAGCTTTCTTT. It yields the protein CAQVPLMNTEAFF.

The J gene is TRBJ1-1, the V gene TRBV20-1, with D maybe TRBD1 (6 bases). CDR1 and CDR2 (germline): DFQATT, SNEGSKA (reference sequence). This CDR3 is 11 amino acids long. V lost 1 base to trimming and J lost 9 bases, with 9 bases between them. CDR3 sequence: CSARGGQQAFF. The DNA for the CDR3 is TGCAGTGCTAGAGGAGGACAGCAAGCTTTCTTT.

V is TRBV7-9 and J is TRBJ2-7, with 8 bases lining up with TRBD1. The CDR3 runs to 15 residues. V dropped 5 bases and J dropped 3; count of bases not matched to a gene: 9. CDR1 SEHNR and CDR2 FQNEAQ come from the germline V gene (reference sequence). CDR3 loop: CASSATRTGIYEQYF. The CDR3 bases are TGTGCCAGCAGCGCCACTAGGACAGGGATCTACGAGCAGTACTTC. Looking up the rest from reference TRBV7-9 and TRBJ2-7 gives the full variable domain: DTGVSQNPRHKITKRGQNVTFRCDPISEHNRLYWYRQTLGQGPEFLTYFQNEAQLEKSRLLSDRFSAERPKGSFSTLEIQRTEQGDSAMYLCASSATRTGIYEQYFGPGTRLTVT.

By frequency in the sample, this clone is medium-sized. V gene TRBV7-3 combines with J gene TRBJ2-3; 9 bases agree with TRBD1. The CDR3 is 16 residues long. The germline V gene encodes CDR1 SGHTA and CDR2 FQGTGA. V shed 0 bases and J 4 bases; nucleotides not matched to a gene: 5. CDR3 amino acids: CASSLTAGQGPDTQYF. CDR3 bases: TGTGCCAGCAGCTTAACGGCGGGACAGGGTCCAGATACGCAGTATTTT.

The rearrangement uses TRBV2 and TRBJ2-7; 12 positions agree with TRBD2. The CDR3 consists of 15 residues. V was clipped by 5 bases and J by 3 bases; unmatched bases: 5. Germline V gives CDR1 SNHLY, CDR2 FYNNEI. The CDR3 nucleotides are TGTGCCAGCAGTCCCTTGACTAGCGGGGGCTACGAGCAGTACTTC. Amino acid sequence: CASSPLTSGGYEQYF.

By share of the sample, this clone is medium-sized. V is TRBV5-4 and J is TRBJ1-2, with D perhaps TRBD1 (5 bases). The CDR3 loop spans 13 amino acids. Trimming left V 0 bases short and J 13 bases short, with 16 bases between. CDR1 is SGHNT, CDR2 YYREEE, per germline (reference sequence). CDR3 coding DNA: TGTGCCAGCAGCTTGGATGAGGCCAGGGAAACCACCTTC. It encodes CASSLDEARETTF.

CDR3 DNA: TGTGCCAGCAGCGTAGCTACAGGGCACAATGAGCAGTTCTTC. Its translation: CASSVATGHNEQFF. The gene calls are TRBV9 and TRBJ2-1; the D gene is possibly TRBD1 (6 bases). This CDR3 contains 14 residues. Germline CDR1 SGDLS, CDR2 YYNGEE. Trimming removed 0 bases at V and 5 bases at J, with 9 bases between.

The chain recombines TRBV14 with TRBJ2-7; D might be TRBD2 (6 bases). This CDR3 has 16 amino acids. Trimming took off 3 bases at V and 3 bases at J, with 18 bases between the two ends. Germline lookup yields CDR1 SGHDN and CDR2 FVKESK. The DNA for the CDR3 is TGTGCCAGCAGCCATCAAAACGGGGGACGTTACTACGAGCAGTACTTC. Translation gives CASSHQNGGRYYEQYF.

This rearrangement joins TRBV6-5 to TRBJ2-1; the match to TRBD1 covers 9 bases. CDR1 and CDR2 from the germline V gene are MNHEY and SVGAGI. This CDR3 is 13 amino acids long. V gave up 6 bases and J gave up 4 bases; unmatched junction bases: 1. CDR3 amino acids: CASRQGAYNEQFF. The CDR3, as DNA: TGTGCCAGCAGACAGGGGGCGTACAATGAGCAGTTCTTC.

V is TRBV7-9 and J is TRBJ2-7, with 10 bases identical to TRBD2. Unmatched junction bases numbered 5, after V lost 1 base and J lost 2 bases. This CDR3 contains 16 residues. Germline CDR1 SEHNR, CDR2 FQNEAQ (reference sequence). As DNA, the CDR3 is TGTGCCAGCAGCTTAGGTTATGGGACTAGCGCCTACGAGCAGTACTTC. Translated: CASSLGYGTSAYEQYF.

The chain links TRBV19 to TRBJ1-2; D is unresolved. The CDR3 covers 13 residues. Trimming shortened V by 4 bases and J by 8 bases, and 14 bases separated the two germline ends. The germline V gene encodes CDR1 LNHDA and CDR2 SQIVND (reference sequence). CDR3 nucleotide sequence: TGTGCCAGTAGTACTCCGGGTTCTAGCGGCTACACCTTC. It is translated as CASSTPGSSGYTF. The full variable domain, with the rest looked up from reference TRBV19 and TRBJ1-2, is DGGITQSPKYLFRKEGQNVTLSCEQNLNHDAMYWYRQDPGQGLRLIYYSQIVNDFQKGDIAEGYSVSREKKESFPLTVTSAQKNPTAFYLCASSTPGSSGYTFGSGTRLTVV.

The rearrangement joins TRBV5-1 to TRBJ2-5, with TRBD1 matching 8 bases. Germline CDR1 is SGHRS and CDR2 is YFSETQ. The junction had 6 bases not matched to a gene; V was cut back by 0 bases and J by 5 bases. This CDR3 is built from 15 residues. CDR3 amino acids: CASSLATGAGETQYF. The CDR3 nucleotides are TGCGCCAGCAGCTTGGCGACAGGGGCGGGGGAGACCCAGTACTTC.

Regarding this clone: The conserved phenylalanine or tryptophan is not found at the CDR3 terminus, so this likely reflects a read error. It is unclear where the CDR3 begins or ends on the DNA, so no DNA is shown, and the CDR3 is as TCRdb lists it. The chain uses TRBV28 and TRBJ2-7; TRBD1 is the table's D call and was not checked against the DNA. The CDR3 length equals 12 residues, ends included. Germline assignment: CDR1 MDHEN and CDR2 SYDVKM. CDR3 in amino acids: CASSVTTGSLMI.

CDR3 protein: CASSSGQIQETQYF. The CDR3 bases are TGTGCCAGTTCCTCGGGACAGATTCAAGAGACCCAGTACTTC. The chain recombines TRBV19 with TRBJ2-5, with TRBD1 matching over 7 bases. V gave up 8 bases and J gave up 2 bases; unmatched junction bases: 8. Germline CDR1 LNHDA, CDR2 SQIVND (reference sequence). This CDR3 region has 14 residues.

The chain uses TRBV11-2 and TRBJ2-1, with 8 nucleotides matching TRBD2. There are 16 residues in the CDR3. J was trimmed by 11 bases and V by 2 bases; bases with no gene match: 14. The V gene's germline CDR1 is SGHAT and CDR2 FQNNGV. CDR3 protein: CASSLPGGGGTMKQFF. The CDR3 coding sequence is TGTGCCAGCAGCTTACCCGGGGGGGGAGGCACAATGAAGCAGTTCTTC.

The genes are TRBV11-2 and TRBJ1-5; a possible D gene is TRBD1 (6 bases). The V gene's germline CDR1 is SGHAT and CDR2 FQNNGV. This CDR3 contains 12 residues. V lost 11 bases and J 8 bases, leaving 16 bases between the germline ends. In DNA, the CDR3 is TGTGCCTACGCAGGGGTTCTAGAGCCCCAGCATTTT. Encoded protein: CAYAGVLEPQHF.

The chain has TRBV11-3 and TRBJ2-7; 7 bases are a match to TRBD1. Germline CDR1 SGHNT, CDR2 YENEEA. The CDR3 sequence is 13 residues long. J gave up 5 bases and V 3 bases, and 4 bases lay outside the gene matches. As DNA, the CDR3 is TGTGCCAGCAGCTTGACAGGGATGCACGAGCAGTACTTC. Translation gives CASSLTGMHEQYF.

This chain uses TRBV11-1 with TRBJ1-4; D uncertain. V shed 6 bases and J shed 8 bases, with 13 bases lying between them. CDR1 and CDR2 from the germline V gene are SGHAT and FQDESV (reference sequence). This CDR3 has 13 residues. This CDR3 is CASSTDPGEKLFF. The CDR3 bases are TGTGCCAGCAGTACGGACCCGGGGGAAAAACTGTTTTTT.

In this sample, this clone turned up once. This sequence joins TRBV2 and TRBJ2-7, with no clear D. The CDR3 has 13 residues. Germline assignment: CDR1 SNHLY and CDR2 FYNNEI. V was cut by 8 bases and J by 0 bases, with 11 bases left in between. Here the CDR3 reads CASSPLLSYEQYF. The CDR3 DNA reads TGTGCCAGCTCCCCCCTCCTCTCCTACGAGCAGTACTTC. The full variable domain, rest sourced from reference TRBV2 and TRBJ2-7, is EPEVTQTPSHQVTQMGQEVILRCVPISNHLYFYWYRQILGQKVEFLVSFYNNEISEKSEIFDDQFSVERPDGSNFTLKIRSTKLEDSAMYFCASSPLLSYEQYFGPGTRLTVT.

This chain joins TRBV4-1 and TRBJ2-5; 9 bases line up with TRBD2. This CDR3 comprises 15 residues. Germline lookup yields CDR1 MGHRA and CDR2 YSYEKL. The V and J ends lost 4 bases and 4 bases, in that order; junction bases with no gene match: 7. The CDR3 DNA is TGCGCCAGCAGCCGCCGCGGGGGGGCCGGAGAGACCCAGTACTTC. It yields the protein CASSRRGGAGETQYF.